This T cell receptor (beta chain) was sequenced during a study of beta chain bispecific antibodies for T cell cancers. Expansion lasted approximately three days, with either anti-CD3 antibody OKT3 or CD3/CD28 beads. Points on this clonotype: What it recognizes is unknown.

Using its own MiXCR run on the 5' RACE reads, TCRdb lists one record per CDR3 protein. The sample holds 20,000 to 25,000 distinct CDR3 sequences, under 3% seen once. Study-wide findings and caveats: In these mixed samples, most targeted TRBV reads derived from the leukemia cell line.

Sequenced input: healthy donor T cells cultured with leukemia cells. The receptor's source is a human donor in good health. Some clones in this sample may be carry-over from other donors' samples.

This CDR3 reads CATNPGPWDTEAFF. The CDR3 region has the DNA TGTGCCACCAACCCGGGACCATGGGACACTGAAGCTTTCTTT. The chain is built from TRBV6-1 and TRBJ1-1; weak D call: TRBD1 (5 bases). V gave up 10 bases and J gave up 3 bases, with 18 bases separating them. The CDR3 is 14 amino acids. The germline gives CDR1 MNHNS, CDR2 SASEGT.